Here is one T cell receptor (beta chain) with its context. Antigen unknown. Study processing details: ImmunoSEQ junction-only sequences lacked quality scores, so their filtering differed. The protocol was immunoSEQ multiplex PCR, while the TCRdb copy is restricted to in-frame clones and leaves out a portion. From that table come the V and J calls and clone size; the DNA was used to work out D and trimming. This table has some 740,000 clones, more than 85% appearing once. The data originate from a study of shared clonotypes between healthy human individuals. Study results and limitations: In general, naive subsets displayed greater estimated richness than memory subsets did.

The naive CD8 population came from CD45RO-negative cells selected for CCR7, without terminally differentiated effector memory CD45RA+ cells. Germline V CDR1 and CDR2: SNHLY, FYNNEI. The CDR3 covers 16 residues. The ends lost 3 bases at V and 1 base at J; junction bases unmatched: 8. This chain joins TRBV2 and TRBJ2-7; 8 nucleotides match TRBD1. Sequencing was performed on naive CD8+ T cells sorted from blood. The receptor was derived from a man aged 25 to 45 in good health. CDR3 region: CASSEGPGTGSYEQYF. CDR3 coding DNA: TGTGCCAGCAGTGAGGGACCCGGGACAGGTTCCTACGAGCAGTACTTC.